The 9 T cell receptor beta chains below all came from one sample that was sequenced in a study of blood T cell repertoires in COVID-19. The method was immunoSEQ multiplex PCR; TCRdb's version includes in-frame clones alone and lacks a portion of them. The profile covers 150,000 to 200,000 clones, with about 91% appearing a single time and about 3.9% taken by the ten largest. The sequenced sample was peripheral blood. These receptor sequences come from a woman in her twenties or thirties with acute or convalescent COVID-19.

This rearrangement joins TRBV30 to TRBJ2-7, with TRBD2 matching 12 bases. Germline trimming cut 4 bases from V and 6 bases from J; bases unmatched to any gene: 4. The germline CDR1 and CDR2 sequences are GTSNPN and SVGIG (reference sequence). The CDR3 is made up of 13 amino acids. The CDR3 coding sequence is TGTGCCTGGATCCCTAGCGGGAGGGGCGAGCAGTACTTC. Protein product: CAWIPSGRGEQYF.

There are many counts of this clone. The rearrangement joins TRBV10-3 to TRBJ1-2; 10 positions match TRBD1. V was clipped by 8 bases and J by 4 bases; unmatched bases: 4. CDR1 is ENHRY and CDR2 is SYGVKD in the germline V gene. This CDR3 is built from 13 residues. The CDR3 here is CAIRGTGVYGYTF. CDR3 DNA sequence: TGTGCCATCCGCGGGACAGGGGTCTATGGCTACACCTTC.

This clone turned up a few times. The chain recombines TRBV28 with TRBJ1-2; 7 nucleotides line up with TRBD1. The CDR3 extends over 13 amino acids. The V and J ends lost 7 bases and 6 bases, in that order; junction bases with no gene match: 8. Germline V CDR1 and CDR2: MDHEN, SYDVKM. As DNA, the CDR3 is TGTGCCAGCACCGGGACAGCATATAATGGCTACACCTTC. Its translation: CASTGTAYNGYTF.

The gene calls are TRBV30 and TRBJ2-3; tentative D call: TRBD2 (5 bases). The CDR3 has 13 residues. Germline V lookup: CDR1 GTSNPN, CDR2 SVGIG (reference sequence). V lost 4 bases and J 0 bases, leaving 8 bases between the germline ends. CDR3 sequence (DNA): TGTGCCTGGACCCGGACTAGCACAGATACGCAGTATTTT. Protein sequence: CAWTRTSTDTQYF.

V usage is TRBV7-2 and J usage is TRBJ2-1, with 7 bases that match TRBD1. The trim removed 6 bases at V and 6 bases at J, leaving 5 bases unmatched. Germline assignment: CDR1 SGHTA and CDR2 FQGNSA. This CDR3 is 13 amino acids long. The DNA of the CDR3 is TGTGCCAGCAGTCAGGGGGAGTTCAATGAGCAGTTCTTC. Protein product: CASSQGEFNEQFF.

The rearrangement joins TRBV28 to TRBJ1-1; D gene unclear. This CDR3 has 10 residues. Trimming stripped 6 bases from V and 11 bases from J, with 10 bases between. Germline assignment: CDR1 MDHEN and CDR2 SYDVKM. This CDR3 reads CASSNYRAFF. CDR3 DNA sequence: TGTGCCAGCAGCAACTATCGGGCTTTCTTT. The full variable domain, completed using reference TRBV28 and TRBJ1-1, is DVKVTQSSRYLVKRTGEKVFLECVQDMDHENMFWYRQDPGLGLRLIYFSYDVKMKEKGDIPEGYSVSREKKERFSLILESASTNQTSMYLCASSNYRAFFGQGTRLTVV.

The CDR3 protein is CASGREVGTYGYTF. Here the CDR3 DNA reads TGTGCCTCAGGCCGGGAAGTCGGTACCTATGGCTACACCTTC. V gene TRBV2 combines with J gene TRBJ1-2; no clear D. The CDR3 totals 14 residues. The V gene lost 11 bases and the J gene lost 4 bases, with 20 bases spanning the gap. Looked up from germline, CDR1 is SNHLY and CDR2 is FYNNEI.

The gene calls are TRBV5-1 and TRBJ2-5; D is possibly TRBD1 (6 bases). This CDR3 is 15 amino acids long. From germline, CDR1 is SGHRS and CDR2 YFSETQ. V was cut by 4 bases and J by 2 bases, with 15 bases left in between. CDR3 in DNA: TGCGCCAGCAGCGTACTGGACAGCTCTCAAGAGACCCAGTACTTC. Translating gives CASSVLDSSQETQYF.

This clone turned up a few times. The V and J genes are TRBV7-9 and TRBJ2-1, with a weak D call TRBD2 (5 bases). The CDR3 contains 13 residues. The V and J ends lost 2 bases and 10 bases respectively, with 12 bases between them. From germline, CDR1 is SEHNR and CDR2 FQNEAQ (reference sequence). The CDR3 loop is CASSLRGSQEQFF. The CDR3 nucleotides read TGTGCCAGCAGCTTACGTGGGAGTCAGGAGCAGTTCTTC.